This passage covers 10 T cell receptor beta chains from one sample sequenced in a study of T cell changes during pregnancy in multiple sclerosis. Method: immunoSEQ multiplex PCR; TCRdb's copy keeps in-frame clones and lacks some. The sample contains under 30,000 clones, approximately 89% of which appear only once. This sample comprised CD8+ T cells from peripheral blood mononuclear cells, obtained after pregnancy. These receptors were taken from a female donor with multiple sclerosis, enrolled in a pregnancy study.

The rearrangement uses TRBV5-1 and TRBJ2-7, with 7 bases identical to TRBD2. This CDR3 is 14 amino acids long. V gave up 4 bases and J gave up 5 bases; unmatched junction bases: 9. CDR1 and CDR2 (germline): SGHRS, YFSETQ. CDR3 DNA sequence: TGCGCCAGCAGCGAGTGGACTAGGAGTGACGAGCAGTACTTC. Translation: CASSEWTRSDEQYF.

Remarks on this clone: At one end the junction does not follow the germline gene, possibly because of a read error. This chain links TRBV7-9 with TRBJ2-2; D may be TRBD1 (7 bases). CDR1 and CDR2 from the germline V gene are SEHNR and FQNEAQ (reference sequence). The CDR3 is 17 amino acids. CDR3 coding DNA: TGTGCCAGCAGCCCAGGGGGAAATCAGGGGGGCACCCGGGAGCTGTTTTTT. This encodes CASSPGGNQGGTRELFF.

V usage is TRBV2 and J usage is TRBJ2-3; D gene unclear. The germline CDR1 and CDR2 sequences are SNHLY and FYNNEI. This CDR3 has 12 amino acids. V was trimmed by 1 base and J by 8 bases, leaving 7 bases between them. CDR3 in DNA: TGTGCCAGCAGTGAAGGTATCCTTACGCAGTATTTT. It is translated as CASSEGILTQYF. Using reference TRBV2 and TRBJ2-3 for the parts outside the CDR3, the full variable domain is EPEVTQTPSHQVTQMGQEVILRCVPISNHLYFYWYRQILGQKVEFLVSFYNNEISEKSEIFDDQFSVERPDGSNFTLKIRSTKLEDSAMYFCASSEGILTQYFGPGTRLTVL.

The chain uses TRBV7-3 and TRBJ2-7; 7 nucleotides line up with TRBD1. The J segment lost 2 bases and the V segment lost 5 bases, leaving 6 bases of the junction unmatched. CDR3 length equals 14 residues. The germline CDR1 and CDR2 sequences are SGHTA and FQGTGA. CDR3 sequence reads: CASSPQGDPYEQYF. The DNA for the CDR3 is TGTGCCAGCAGCCCCCAGGGGGATCCCTACGAGCAGTACTTC. Full variable domain (remainder filled in from reference TRBV7-3 and TRBJ2-7): GAGVSQTPSNKVTEKGKYVELRCDPISGHTALYWYRQSLGQGPEFLIYFQGTGAADDSGLPNDRFFAVRPEGSVSTLKIQRTERGDSAVYLCASSPQGDPYEQYFGPGTRLTVT.

V usage is TRBV4-3 and J usage is TRBJ1-5; D is undetermined. The CDR3 is 14 amino acids. The germline gives CDR1 LGHNA, CDR2 YSLEER. V dropped 0 bases and J dropped 8 bases, with 11 bases sitting between them. The CDR3 here is CASSQESGSKPQHF. CDR3 in DNA: TGCGCCAGCAGCCAAGAATCGGGTTCGAAGCCCCAGCATTTT.

The chain links TRBV11-3 to TRBJ2-7; D is undetermined. Germline CDR1 reads SGHNT; CDR2 reads YENEEA. The ends were cut back, 1 base at V and 1 base at J, with 5 bases in the middle. The CDR3 extends over 13 amino acids. The CDR3 protein is CASSLAVSYEQYF. In nucleotides, the CDR3 is TGTGCCAGCAGCTTAGCAGTTTCCTACGAGCAGTACTTC.

The rearrangement uses TRBV5-4 and TRBJ1-1; TRBD1 matches 8 bases. The V gene's germline CDR1 is SGHNT and CDR2 YYREEE (reference sequence). CDR3 length equals 14 residues. The V gene end was trimmed by 2 bases and the J gene end by 6 bases; junction bases not matched to a gene: 6. The CDR3 region is CASSFSGGLPEAFF. CDR3 nucleotide sequence: TGTGCCAGCAGCTTCTCAGGGGGCCTACCTGAAGCTTTCTTT.

The chain combines TRBV5-1 with TRBJ1-1, with 7 bases that match TRBD1. The ends lost 3 bases at V and 6 bases at J; junction bases unmatched: 14. CDR3 length: 16 amino acids. Germline V gene lookup returns CDR1 SGHRS and CDR2 YFSETQ. CDR3 coding DNA: TGCGCCAGCAGCTCCAGGTTGCAGGGGGGAGTGGCTGAAGCTTTCTTT. This translates into CASSSRLQGGVAEAFF.

This clone ranks as medium-sized. This chain uses TRBV6-4 with TRBJ2-3; 11 nucleotides agree with TRBD1. Germline V lookup: CDR1 MRHNA, CDR2 SNTAGT. The CDR3 contains 14 residues. Germline trimming cut 4 bases from V and 4 bases from J; bases unmatched to any gene: 1. The DNA for the CDR3 is TGTGCCAGCAGTGGGACAGGGGGCGCAGATACGCAGTATTTT. This sequence encodes CASSGTGGADTQYF.

The chain is built from TRBV7-9 and TRBJ2-1; 11 bases match TRBD2. The CDR3 runs to 17 residues. Trimming at V came to 0 bases and at J to 4 bases, leaving 5 bases not matched to a gene. Germline V lookup: CDR1 SEHNR, CDR2 FQNEAQ (reference sequence). CDR3 nucleotides: TGTGCCAGCAGCTTAGCGGGGGGGACTAGCGGTTACAATGAGCAGTTCTTC. It codes for CASSLAGGTSGYNEQFF.